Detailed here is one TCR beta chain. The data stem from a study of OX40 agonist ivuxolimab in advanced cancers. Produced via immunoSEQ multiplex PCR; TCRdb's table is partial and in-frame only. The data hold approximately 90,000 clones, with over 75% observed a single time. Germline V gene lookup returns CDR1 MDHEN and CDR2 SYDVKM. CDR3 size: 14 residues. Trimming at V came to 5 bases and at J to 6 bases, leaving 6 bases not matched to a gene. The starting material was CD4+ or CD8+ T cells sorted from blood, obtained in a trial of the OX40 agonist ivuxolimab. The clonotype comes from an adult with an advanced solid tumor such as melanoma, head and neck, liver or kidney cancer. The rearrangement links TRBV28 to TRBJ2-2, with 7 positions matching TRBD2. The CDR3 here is CASSGGGVPGELFF. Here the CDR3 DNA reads TGTGCCAGCAGTGGGGGAGGGGTGCCCGGGGAGCTGTTTTTT.